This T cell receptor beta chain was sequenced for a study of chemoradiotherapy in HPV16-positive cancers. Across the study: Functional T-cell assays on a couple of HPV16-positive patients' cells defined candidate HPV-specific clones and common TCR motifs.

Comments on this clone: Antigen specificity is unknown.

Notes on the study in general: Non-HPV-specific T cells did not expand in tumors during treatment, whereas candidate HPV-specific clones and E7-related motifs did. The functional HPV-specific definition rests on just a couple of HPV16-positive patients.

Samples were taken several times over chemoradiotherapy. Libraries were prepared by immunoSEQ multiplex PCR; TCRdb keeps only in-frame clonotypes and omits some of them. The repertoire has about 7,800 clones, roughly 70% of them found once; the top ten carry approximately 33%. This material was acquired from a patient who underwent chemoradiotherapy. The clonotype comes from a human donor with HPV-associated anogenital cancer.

CDR3 bases: TGTGCCAGCAGTTTACAGGGGGCAACTGAAGCTTTCTTT. Amino acid sequence: CASSLQGATEAFF. J is TRBJ1-1 and V is TRBV6-5; 9 bases line up with TRBD1. In germline, CDR1 is MNHEY, CDR2 SVGAGI. The CDR3 sequence is 13 residues long. V gave up 4 bases and J gave up 5 bases; unmatched junction bases: 2.